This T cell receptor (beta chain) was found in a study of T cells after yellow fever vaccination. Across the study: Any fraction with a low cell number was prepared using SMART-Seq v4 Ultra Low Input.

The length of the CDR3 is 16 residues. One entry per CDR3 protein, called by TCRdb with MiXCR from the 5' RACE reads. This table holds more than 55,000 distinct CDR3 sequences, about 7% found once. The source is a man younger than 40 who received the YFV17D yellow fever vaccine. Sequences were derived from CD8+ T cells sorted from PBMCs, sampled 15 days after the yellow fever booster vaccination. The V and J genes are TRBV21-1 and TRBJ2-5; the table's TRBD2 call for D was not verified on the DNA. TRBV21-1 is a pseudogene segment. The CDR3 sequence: CASSGRTSGRQETQYF. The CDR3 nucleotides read TGTGCCAGCAGCGGACGGACTAGCGGGCGCCAAGAGACCCAGTACTTC.